The rows below give T cell receptor beta chains drawn from one sample of a study of blood T cell repertoires in COVID-19. The repertoire was sequenced with immunoSEQ multiplex PCR; TCRdb's copy has only in-frame clones and lacks some. Of 400,000 to 500,000 clones listed, 86% are singletons. Sequenced: peripheral blood. Receptors were obtained from a woman aged 30 to 39 with active or convalescent COVID-19. Each CDR3 is given with its conserved first and last residue. The order of the fields is J gene, clone size, V gene, D gene, CDR3 protein, CDR3 DNA. D genes are given only for firm matches. Expanded clones are given a class, and other clones once, few, many or no size at all.

j_call: TRBJ1-6; clone_size: -; v_call: TRBV7-9; d_call: -; cdr3_aa: CASSLEGGARGSPLHF; cdr3_nt: TGTGCCAGCAGCTTAGAAGGGGGGGCGCGAGGATCACCCCTCCACTTT
j_call: TRBJ1-2; clone_size: few; v_call: TRBV4-1; d_call: -; cdr3_aa: CASSQPEAMGGPAGYTF; cdr3_nt: TGCGCCAGCAGCCAGCCGGAGGCCATGGGAGGGCCTGCTGGCTACACCTTC
j_call: TRBJ1-5; clone_size: -; v_call: TRBV2; d_call: -; cdr3_aa: CASSEGQVSNQPQHF; cdr3_nt: TGTGCCAGCAGTGAAGGACAGGTTAGCAATCAGCCCCAGCATTTT
j_call: TRBJ1-2; clone_size: -; v_call: TRBV6-5; d_call: -; cdr3_aa: CASESRVMNGYTF; cdr3_nt: TGTGCCAGCGAATCCAGGGTGATGAATGGCTACACCTTC
j_call: TRBJ2-7; clone_size: -; v_call: TRBV5-4; d_call: -; cdr3_aa: CASSSPGSGHEQYF; cdr3_nt: TGTGCCAGCAGCTCGCCGGGATCAGGCCACGAGCAGTACTTC
j_call: TRBJ2-1; clone_size: -; v_call: TRBV5-1; d_call: -; cdr3_aa: CASSFEGFYNEQFF; cdr3_nt: TGCGCCAGCAGCTTTGAGGGCTTCTACAATGAGCAGTTCTTC
j_call: TRBJ1-2; clone_size: -; v_call: TRBV4-1; d_call: -; cdr3_aa: CASSQALGSYGYTF; cdr3_nt: TGCGCCAGCAGCCAAGCACTAGGGTCCTATGGCTACACCTTC
j_call: TRBJ1-1; clone_size: -; v_call: TRBV11-2; d_call: -; cdr3_aa: CASSLDGFGQGNTEAFF; cdr3_nt: TGTGCCAGCAGCTTAGATGGCTTTGGGCAGGGGAACACTGAAGCTTTCTTT
j_call: TRBJ2-2; clone_size: -; v_call: TRBV5-1; d_call: -; cdr3_aa: CASSLAGTPNTGELFF; cdr3_nt: TGCGCCAGCAGCTTAGCCGGGACACCGAACACCGGGGAGCTGTTTTTT
j_call: TRBJ1-2; clone_size: -; v_call: TRBV4-1; d_call: TRBD1; cdr3_aa: CASSLGQGGVYGYTF; cdr3_nt: TGCGCCAGCAGCCTAGGACAGGGGGGCGTCTATGGCTACACCTTC
j_call: TRBJ2-7; clone_size: -; v_call: TRBV23-1; d_call: -; cdr3_aa: CASSPDYFEQYF; cdr3_nt: TGCGCCAGCAGCCCGGACTACTTCGAGCAGTACTTC
j_call: TRBJ2-1; clone_size: -; v_call: TRBV19; d_call: TRBD2; cdr3_aa: CASSTPGLAYNEQFF; cdr3_nt: TGTGCCAGTAGTACACCGGGACTAGCTTACAATGAGCAGTTCTTC
j_call: TRBJ2-1; clone_size: -; v_call: TRBV5-1; d_call: -; cdr3_aa: CASSFAGGPYNEQFF; cdr3_nt: TGCGCCAGCAGCTTCGCCGGCGGCCCTTACAATGAGCAGTTCTTC
j_call: TRBJ1-1; clone_size: -; v_call: TRBV10-3; d_call: TRBD1; cdr3_aa: CAISSLGTGVNTEAFF; cdr3_nt: TGTGCCATCAGTTCTTTAGGGACAGGAGTGAACACTGAAGCTTTCTTT
j_call: TRBJ2-1; clone_size: -; v_call: TRBV15; d_call: TRBD1; cdr3_aa: CATSIRDREKQFF; cdr3_nt: TGTGCCACCAGCATCCGGGACAGGGAGAAGCAGTTCTTC
j_call: TRBJ2-5; clone_size: -; v_call: TRBV5-1; d_call: TRBD1; cdr3_aa: CASSWSLTGGVETQYF; cdr3_nt: TGCGCCAGCAGCTGGTCCTTGACAGGGGGGGTGGAGACCCAGTACTTC
j_call: TRBJ2-7; clone_size: -; v_call: TRBV7-8; d_call: -; cdr3_aa: CASSSRLGAYEQYF; cdr3_nt: TGTGCCAGCAGCTCGCGACTAGGAGCCTACGAGCAGTACTTC
j_call: TRBJ1-2; clone_size: -; v_call: TRBV12-3/TRBV12-4; d_call: -; cdr3_aa: CASSLTDSYGYTF; cdr3_nt: TGTGCCAGCAGTCTGACAGATAGCTATGGCTACACCTTC
j_call: TRBJ2-2; clone_size: -; v_call: TRBV29-1; d_call: -; cdr3_aa: CSVDRNTGELFF; cdr3_nt: TGCAGCGTTGACAGAAACACCGGGGAGCTGTTTTTT
j_call: TRBJ1-3; clone_size: -; v_call: TRBV7-2; d_call: TRBD1; cdr3_aa: CASSFGDRANTIYF; cdr3_nt: TGTGCCAGCAGCTTTGGAGACAGGGCTAACACCATATATTTT
j_call: TRBJ2-1; clone_size: -; v_call: TRBV7-8; d_call: -; cdr3_aa: CASKEWSGSYNEQFF; cdr3_nt: TGTGCCAGCAAAGAGTGGAGCGGTTCCTACAATGAGCAGTTCTTC
j_call: TRBJ2-2; clone_size: -; v_call: TRBV6-2/TRBV6-3; d_call: -; cdr3_aa: CASSLTVGELFF; cdr3_nt: TGTGCCAGCAGCCTGACAGTCGGGGAGCTGTTTTTT
j_call: TRBJ2-7; clone_size: once; v_call: TRBV4-1; d_call: TRBD2; cdr3_aa: CASSQEFSGGYEQYF; cdr3_nt: TGCGCCAGCAGCCAAGAGTTTAGCGGGGGCTACGAGCAGTACTTC
j_call: TRBJ1-2; clone_size: -; v_call: TRBV6-5; d_call: -; cdr3_aa: CASSRDSTNYGYTF; cdr3_nt: TGTGCCAGCAGTCGAGACAGCACTAACTATGGCTACACCTTC
j_call: TRBJ2-5; clone_size: -; v_call: TRBV5-4; d_call: -; cdr3_aa: CASSLSRGTQETQYF; cdr3_nt: TGTGCCAGCAGCTTGTCGCGAGGGACACAAGAGACCCAGTACTTC
j_call: TRBJ2-5; clone_size: -; v_call: TRBV7-8; d_call: TRBD2; cdr3_aa: CASSLRLAGLETQYF; cdr3_nt: TGTGCCAGCAGCTTAAGACTAGCGGGGTTGGAGACCCAGTACTTC
j_call: TRBJ2-1; clone_size: -; v_call: TRBV2; d_call: TRBD2; cdr3_aa: CASRAKLLAGVRGEQFF; cdr3_nt: TGTGCCAGCAGAGCCAAACTACTAGCGGGAGTGAGGGGGGAGCAGTTCTTC
j_call: TRBJ1-5; clone_size: -; v_call: TRBV18; d_call: -; cdr3_aa: CASSRSRDTANQPQHF; cdr3_nt: TGTGCCAGCTCGAGGTCCCGGGACACCGCGAATCAGCCCCAGCATTTT
j_call: TRBJ1-2; clone_size: few; v_call: TRBV21-1; d_call: -; cdr3_aa: CASSKWVRGAKVGYTF; cdr3_nt: TGTGCCAGCAGCAAATGGGTCAGGGGCGCCAAGGTCGGCTACACCTTC
j_call: TRBJ1-1; clone_size: -; v_call: TRBV12-3/TRBV12-4; d_call: TRBD1; cdr3_aa: CASGDRGRYLGFF; cdr3_nt: TGTGCCAGCGGAGACAGGGGTCGCTACTTGGGTTTCTTT
j_call: TRBJ2-1; clone_size: -; v_call: TRBV9; d_call: TRBD2; cdr3_aa: CASSVGGGANEQFF; cdr3_nt: TGTGCCAGCAGCGTTGGCGGGGGGGCCAATGAGCAGTTCTTC
j_call: TRBJ2-7; clone_size: -; v_call: TRBV27; d_call: TRBD2; cdr3_aa: CASSSAGTSGSVQYF; cdr3_nt: TGTGCCAGCAGTTCCGCCGGGACTAGCGGTTCGGTGCAGTACTTC
j_call: TRBJ1-1; clone_size: -; v_call: TRBV5-1; d_call: -; cdr3_aa: CASSSLEVNTEAFF; cdr3_nt: TGCGCCAGCAGCTCCCTTGAGGTGAACACTGAAGCTTTCTTT
j_call: TRBJ1-2; clone_size: -; v_call: TRBV29-1; d_call: TRBD1; cdr3_aa: CSVPGGGGYTF; cdr3_nt: TGCAGCGTTCCAGGGGGCGGTGGCTACACCTTC
j_call: TRBJ1-2; clone_size: -; v_call: TRBV10-2; d_call: TRBD1; cdr3_aa: CASSENHIGQGHGYTF; cdr3_nt: TGCGCCAGCAGTGAGAATCATATCGGACAGGGCCATGGCTACACCTTC
j_call: TRBJ2-1; clone_size: once; v_call: TRBV19; d_call: -; cdr3_aa: CASSIDLGGFNEQFF; cdr3_nt: TGTGCCAGTAGTATAGATCTTGGAGGGTTCAATGAGCAGTTCTTC
j_call: TRBJ1-1; clone_size: -; v_call: TRBV29-1; d_call: TRBD1; cdr3_aa: CSDETGGTEAFF; cdr3_nt: TGCAGCGATGAGACAGGGGGCACTGAAGCTTTCTTT